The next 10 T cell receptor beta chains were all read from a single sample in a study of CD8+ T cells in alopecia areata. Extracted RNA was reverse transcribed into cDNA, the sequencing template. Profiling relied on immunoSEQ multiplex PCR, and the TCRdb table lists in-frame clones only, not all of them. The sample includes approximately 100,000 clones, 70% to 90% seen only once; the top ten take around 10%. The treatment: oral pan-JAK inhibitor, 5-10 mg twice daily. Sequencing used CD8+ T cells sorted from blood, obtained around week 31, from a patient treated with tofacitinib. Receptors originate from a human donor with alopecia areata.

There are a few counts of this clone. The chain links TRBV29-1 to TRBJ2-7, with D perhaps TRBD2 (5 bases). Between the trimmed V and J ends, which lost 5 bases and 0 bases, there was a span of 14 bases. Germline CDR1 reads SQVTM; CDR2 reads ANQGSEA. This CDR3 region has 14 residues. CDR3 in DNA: TGCAGCGTTACCTTAAGAGGGAGCTCCTACGAGCAGTACTTC. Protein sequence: CSVTLRGSSYEQYF.

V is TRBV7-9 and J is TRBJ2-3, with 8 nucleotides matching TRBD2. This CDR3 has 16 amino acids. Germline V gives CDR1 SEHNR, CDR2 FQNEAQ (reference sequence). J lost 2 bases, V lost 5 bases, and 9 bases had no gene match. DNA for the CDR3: TGTGCCAGCAGCCCCAAAGCGGGGGCCTTCACAGATACGCAGTATTTT. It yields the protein CASSPKAGAFTDTQYF.

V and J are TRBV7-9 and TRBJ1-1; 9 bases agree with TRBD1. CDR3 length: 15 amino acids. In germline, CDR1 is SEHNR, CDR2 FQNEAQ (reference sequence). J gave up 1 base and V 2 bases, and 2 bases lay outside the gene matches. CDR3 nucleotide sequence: TGTGCCAGCAGCTTAAACAGGGGGCCGAACACTGAAGCTTTCTTT. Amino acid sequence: CASSLNRGPNTEAFF.

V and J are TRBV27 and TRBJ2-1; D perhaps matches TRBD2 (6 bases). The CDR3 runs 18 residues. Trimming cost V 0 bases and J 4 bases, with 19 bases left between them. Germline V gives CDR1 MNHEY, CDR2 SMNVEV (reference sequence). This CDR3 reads CASSLSTGWRDVYNEQFF. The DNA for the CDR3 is TGTGCCAGCAGTTTATCGACGGGGTGGCGGGATGTTTACAATGAGCAGTTCTTC.

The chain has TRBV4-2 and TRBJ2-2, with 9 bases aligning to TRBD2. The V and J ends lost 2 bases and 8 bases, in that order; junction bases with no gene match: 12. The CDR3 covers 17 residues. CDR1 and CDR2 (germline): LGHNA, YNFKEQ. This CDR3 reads CASSQRTSVTPRGELFF. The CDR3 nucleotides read TGTGCCAGCAGCCAACGGACTAGCGTGACCCCAAGGGGGGAGCTGTTTTTT.

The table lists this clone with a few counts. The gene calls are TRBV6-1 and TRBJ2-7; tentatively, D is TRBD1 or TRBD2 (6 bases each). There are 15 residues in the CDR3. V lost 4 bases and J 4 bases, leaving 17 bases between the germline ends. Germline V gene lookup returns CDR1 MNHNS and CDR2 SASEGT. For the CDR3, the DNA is TGTGCCAGCAGTGTACTAGCCGGGGGCACGTACGAGCAGTACTTC. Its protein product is CASSVLAGGTYEQYF.

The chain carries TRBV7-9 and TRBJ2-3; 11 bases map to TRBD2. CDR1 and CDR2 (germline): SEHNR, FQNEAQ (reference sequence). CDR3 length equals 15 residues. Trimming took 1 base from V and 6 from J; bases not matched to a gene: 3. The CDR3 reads CASSLGTSGSDTQYF. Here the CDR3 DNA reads TGTGCCAGCAGCTTAGGAACTAGCGGGAGTGATACGCAGTATTTT.

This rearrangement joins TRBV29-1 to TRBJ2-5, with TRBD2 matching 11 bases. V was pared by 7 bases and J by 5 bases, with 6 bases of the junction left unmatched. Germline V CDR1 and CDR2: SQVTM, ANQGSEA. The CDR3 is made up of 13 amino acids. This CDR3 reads CSGAPSGRETQYF. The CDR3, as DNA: TGCAGCGGTGCGCCTAGCGGGAGGGAGACCCAGTACTTC. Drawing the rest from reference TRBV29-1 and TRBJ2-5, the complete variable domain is SAVISQKPSRDICQRGTSLTIQCQVDSQVTMMFWYRQQPGQSLTLIATANQGSEATYESGFVIDKFPISRPNLTFSTLTVSNMSPEDSSIYLCSGAPSGRETQYFGPGTRLLVL.

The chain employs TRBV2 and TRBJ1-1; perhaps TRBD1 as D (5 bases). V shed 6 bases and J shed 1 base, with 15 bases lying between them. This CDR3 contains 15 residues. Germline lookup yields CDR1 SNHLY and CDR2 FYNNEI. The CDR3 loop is CASSPRGFENTEAFF. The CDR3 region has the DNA TGTGCCAGCAGCCCTCGGGGGTTTGAGAACACTGAAGCTTTCTTT.

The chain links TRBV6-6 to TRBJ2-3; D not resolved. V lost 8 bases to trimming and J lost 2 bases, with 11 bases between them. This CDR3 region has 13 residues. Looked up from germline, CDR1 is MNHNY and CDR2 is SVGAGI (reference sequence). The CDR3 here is CASGGVFTDTQYF. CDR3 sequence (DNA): TGTGCCAGCGGTGGGGTATTCACAGATACGCAGTATTTT.